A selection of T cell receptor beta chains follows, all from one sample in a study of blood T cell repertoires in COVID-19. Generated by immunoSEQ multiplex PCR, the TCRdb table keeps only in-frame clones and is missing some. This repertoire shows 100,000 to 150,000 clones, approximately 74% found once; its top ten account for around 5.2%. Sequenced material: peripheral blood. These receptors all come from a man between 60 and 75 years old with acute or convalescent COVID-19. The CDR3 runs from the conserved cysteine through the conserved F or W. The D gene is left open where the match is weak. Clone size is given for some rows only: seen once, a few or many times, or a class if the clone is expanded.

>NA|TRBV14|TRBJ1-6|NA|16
TGTGCCAGCAGCCTACTACAGGGTCGGTTTAATTCACCCCTCCACTTT
CASSLLQGRFNSPLHF
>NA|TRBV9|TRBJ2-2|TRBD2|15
TGTGCCAGCAGCGAGGATGCGGGGGTCCCTGGGGAGCTGTTTTTT
CASSEDAGVPGELFF
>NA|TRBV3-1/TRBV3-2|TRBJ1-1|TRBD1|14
TGTGCCAGCAGCTCACCGGGACAGGGGACGGAAGCTTTCTTT
CASSSPGQGTEAFF
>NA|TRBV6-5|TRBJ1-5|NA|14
TGTGCCAGCGGGTTGCGGGGGGAAAATCAGCCCCAGCATTTT
CASGLRGENQPQHF
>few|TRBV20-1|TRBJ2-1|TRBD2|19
TGCAGTGCTAGTGCCGGACTAGCGGGAGTCGGTATATCCTACAATGAGCAGTTCTTC
CSASAGLAGVGISYNEQFF
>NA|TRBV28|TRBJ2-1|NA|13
TGTGCCAGCAGTTCACCCAGTCCGGGTGAGCAGTTCTTC
CASSSPSPGEQFF
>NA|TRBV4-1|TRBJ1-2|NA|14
TGCGCCAGCAGCCAAGGACAGGTGAACTATGGCTACACCTTC
CASSQGQVNYGYTF
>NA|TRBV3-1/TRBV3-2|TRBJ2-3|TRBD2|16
TGTGCCAGCAGCCAACAAGCGGGGGGGGGCACAGATACGCAGTATTTT
CASSQQAGGGTDTQYF
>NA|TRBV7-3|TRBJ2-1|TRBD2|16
TGTGCCAGCAGCCCCTCTAGCGGGGGCCGTAATAATGAGCAGTTCTTC
CASSPSSGGRNNEQFF
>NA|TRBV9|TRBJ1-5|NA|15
TGTGCCAGCAGCAGGGAGGACTCTAGCAATCAGCCCCAGCATTTT
CASSREDSSNQPQHF
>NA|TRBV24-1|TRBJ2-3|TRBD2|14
TGTGCCACCAGTCCAGCGGGGGGCTCAGATACGCAGTATTTT
CATSPAGGSDTQYF
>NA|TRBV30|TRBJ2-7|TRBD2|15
TGTGCCTGGAGTGTACGGGGGGTAACCATCTACGAGCAGTACTTC
CAWSVRGVTIYEQYF
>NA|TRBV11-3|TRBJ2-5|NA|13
TGTGCCAGCAGCGTGGGACTTCAAGAGACCCAGTACTTC
CASSVGLQETQYF
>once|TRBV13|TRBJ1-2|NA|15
TGTGCCAGCAGCTTCCGAACAGCATCTAACTATGGCTACACCTTC
CASSFRTASNYGYTF
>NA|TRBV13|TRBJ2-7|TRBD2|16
TGTGCCAGCAGCAAACAACTAGCGGGGTACTCCTACGAGCAGTACTTC
CASSKQLAGYSYEQYF
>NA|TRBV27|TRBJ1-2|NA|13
TGTGCCAGCGGCCCAAAGAGGGACTATGGCTACACCTTC
CASGPKRDYGYTF
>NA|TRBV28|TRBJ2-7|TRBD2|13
TGTGCCAGCAGTCCAAGACTAGCCTCCGAGCAGTACTTC
CASSPRLASEQYF
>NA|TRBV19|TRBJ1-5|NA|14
TGTGCCAGTAGTATCGGTCCGGGCAATCAGCCCCAGCATTTT
CASSIGPGNQPQHF
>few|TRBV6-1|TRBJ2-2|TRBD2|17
TGTGCCAGCAGTGAGCGGAGGAGCGGGAATGATCCCGGGGAGCTGTTTTTT
CASSERRSGNDPGELFF
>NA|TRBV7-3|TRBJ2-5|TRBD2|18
TGTGCCAGCAGCTTAACAGGGGGGACTAGCGGGAGGGTGGAGACCCAGTACTTC
CASSLTGGTSGRVETQYF
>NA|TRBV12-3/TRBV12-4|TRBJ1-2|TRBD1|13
TGTGCCAGCACCGTTGACAGGGGAGATGCCAACACCTTC
CASTVDRGDANTF
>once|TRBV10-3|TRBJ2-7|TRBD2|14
TGTGCCATCAGTGCGGGGGGGAGCTCCTACGAGCAGTACTTC
CAISAGGSSYEQYF
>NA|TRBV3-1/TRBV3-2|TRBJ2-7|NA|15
TGTGCCAGCAGCCAAGGGGGGGTAGTCGCCTACGAGCAGTACTTC
CASSQGGVVAYEQYF
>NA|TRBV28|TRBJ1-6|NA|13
TGTGCCAGCAGTTTCACCGAACAGGGACCCCTCCACTTT
CASSFTEQGPLHF
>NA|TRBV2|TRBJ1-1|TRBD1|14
TGTGCCAGCTCCAGGGACAGGGGGATACGCATGGCTTTCTTT
CASSRDRGIRMAFF
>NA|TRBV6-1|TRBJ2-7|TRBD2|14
TGTGCCAGCAGTGATGGCGGGAGTCGGTACGAGCAGTACTTC
CASSDGGSRYEQYF
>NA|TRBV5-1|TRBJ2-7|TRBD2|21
TGCGCCAGCAGCTTCACACTATCGACCGGGACTAGCGGGAGTCAATCCTACGAGCAGTACTTC
CASSFTLSTGTSGSQSYEQYF
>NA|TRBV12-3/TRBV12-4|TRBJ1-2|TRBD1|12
TGTGCCAGCAGTCAACAGGGGGCAGGCTACACCTTC
CASSQQGAGYTF
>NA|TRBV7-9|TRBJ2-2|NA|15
TGTGCCAGCAGCTTAGGGGACTCTGGGACCGGGGAGCTGTTTTTT
CASSLGDSGTGELFF
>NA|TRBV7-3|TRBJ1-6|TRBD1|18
TGTGCCAGCAGCCTCGACAGGGGAGATTCCTCCTATAATTCACCCCTCCACTTT
CASSLDRGDSSYNSPLHF
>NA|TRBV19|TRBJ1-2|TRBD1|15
TGTGCCAGTACCTACCGGGACAGGGAGAACTATGGCTACACCTTC
CASTYRDRENYGYTF
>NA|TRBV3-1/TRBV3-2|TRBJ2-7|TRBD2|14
TGTGCCAGCAGCCAAGGCGGGGGGACCTCCGAGCAGTACTTC
CASSQGGGTSEQYF
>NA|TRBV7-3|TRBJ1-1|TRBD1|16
TGTGCCAGCAGCCCCGGGACAGGGGCGTCGAACACTGAAGCTTTCTTT
CASSPGTGASNTEAFF
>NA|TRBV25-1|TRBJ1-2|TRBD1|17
TGTGCCAGCAGTTCTCGGACAGGGGGCTTGGGTAACTATGGCTACACCTTC
CASSSRTGGLGNYGYTF
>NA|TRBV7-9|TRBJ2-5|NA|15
TGTGCCAGCAGTCAAGGCAACAGGGGAGGAGAGACCCAGTACTTC
CASSQGNRGGETQYF
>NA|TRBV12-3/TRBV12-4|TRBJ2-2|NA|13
TGTGCCACCATCACACGGAACACCGGGGAGCTGTTTTTT
CATITRNTGELFF
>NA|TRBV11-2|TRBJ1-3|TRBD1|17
TGTGCCAGCAGACCTATCCGACAGGGGGCCTCTGGAAACACCATATATTTT
CASRPIRQGASGNTIYF
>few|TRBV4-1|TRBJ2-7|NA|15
TGCGCCAGCAGCCAAGGGAGGGGGGGGTCCTACGAGCAGTACTTC
CASSQGRGGSYEQYF
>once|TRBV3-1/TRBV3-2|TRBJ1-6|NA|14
TGTGCCAGCAGCCTCGGACAGCGGAATTCACCCCTCCACTTT
CASSLGQRNSPLHF
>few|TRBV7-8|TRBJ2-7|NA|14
TGTGCCAGCAGCTCTCCCAGACTAGTAAACGAGCAGTACTTC
CASSSPRLVNEQYF